This T cell receptor (beta chain) was retrieved from a study of T cells after yellow fever vaccination. Background on the study: Fractions with few cells were prepared using SMART-Seq v4 Ultra Low Input.

This clonotype turned up a few times. Antigen specificity is unknown. V dropped 4 bases and J dropped 6 bases, with 16 bases sitting between them. This CDR3 is built from 15 residues. Each CDR3 protein gets one entry after TCRdb re-called the 5' RACE reads with MiXCR. Of hundreds of thousands of distinct CDR3 sequences in the sample, around 12% are singletons; the top ten hold 2.5% to 4%. Study-level findings and limits: The appearance of a small share of clonotypes in both CD4 and CD8 compartments was observed. Though it reached lower strength, the secondary response hit its peak faster, day 5 versus 15. Reappearance after the booster was seen for most primary-vaccination clones, at 95% to 97% CD4 and less than 90% CD8.

This chain links TRBV12-3 or TRBV12-4 with TRBJ1-5; a weak D match, TRBD1 (5 bases). The clonotype originates from a man younger than 35 who received the YFV17D yellow fever vaccine. Sequencing was performed on CD4+ T cells sorted from PBMCs, taken 15 days after the yellow fever booster vaccination. CDR3 in amino acids: CASSSTHQGTQPQHF. CDR3 in DNA: TGTGCCAGCAGTTCCACCCACCAGGGCACTCAGCCCCAGCATTTT.